Presented here are 7 T cell receptor beta chains from one specimen sequenced in a study of blood T cell repertoires in COVID-19 (TCRdb year 2020). The library was prepared using the immunoSEQ multiplex PCR assay. TCRdb holds this immuneACCESS table with in-frame rearrangements only. Some clones are missing; in checked studies, unresolved V genes explain under half, and the rest has no known cause. The sample table records 110,000 or so clones; 85% of these occur just once. Jointly, the top ten make up about 13% of the sample. Sample: peripheral blood. These receptors were obtained from a human donor in a cohort sampled during active COVID-19.

The V gene is TRBV5-1, the J gene TRBJ1-2, with D tentatively TRBD1 (6 bases). The germline gives CDR1 SGHRS, CDR2 YFSETQ. The CDR3 length is 16 residues. V was shortened by 4 bases and J by 6 bases, with 22 bases between the two germline ends. The CDR3 DNA reads as TGCGCCAGCAGCCCTGACGGGACACAGAACTTGGATGGCTACACCTTC. Protein: CASSPDGTQNLDGYTF.

This clone occurred a few times. J is TRBJ2-7 and V is TRBV7-9, with 11 bases lining up with TRBD1. This CDR3 comprises 14 residues. The V and J ends lost 5 bases and 3 bases, in that order; junction bases with no gene match: 3. Germline V lookup: CDR1 SEHNR, CDR2 FQNEAQ (reference sequence). CDR3: CASSPGTGGYEQYF. In DNA, the CDR3 is TGTGCCAGCAGCCCTGGGACAGGGGGCTACGAGCAGTACTTC.

The chain has TRBV9 and TRBJ2-7, with 7 bases fitting TRBD1. The CDR3 loop spans 17 amino acids. J was trimmed by 1 base and V by 0 bases; bases with no gene match: 10. In germline, CDR1 is SGDLS, CDR2 YYNGEE. In DNA form, the CDR3 reads TGTGCCAGCAGCGTAGGGCCCCCGGACAGGATTTCCTACGAGCAGTACTTC. Its translation: CASSVGPPDRISYEQYF. The whole variable domain, remainder taken from reference TRBV9 and TRBJ2-7, is DSGVTQTPKHLITATGQRVTLRCSPRSGDLSVYWYQQSLDQGLQFLIQYYNGEERAKGNILERFSAQQFPDLHSELNLSSLELGDSALYFCASSVGPPDRISYEQYFGPGTRLTVT.

The chain carries TRBV4-2 and TRBJ2-3; tentatively, D is TRBD2 (6 bases). The length of the CDR3 is 15 residues. Trimming cost V 1 base and J 3 bases, with 11 bases left between them. Looked up from germline, CDR1 is LGHNA and CDR2 is YNFKEQ. CDR3 nucleotide sequence: TGTGCCAGCAGCCAAGGCTTTGGGACTACAGATACGCAGTATTTT. This translates into CASSQGFGTTDTQYF.

The chain has TRBV9 and TRBJ1-2; TRBD1 aligns across 9 bases. This CDR3 comprises 16 residues. Germline V CDR1 and CDR2: SGDLS, YYNGEE. Losses at the gene ends were 0 bases for V and 1 base for J; bases not matched to a gene: 4. Written as DNA, the CDR3 is TGTGCCAGCAGCGTAGGGGGGACAGGGCATAACTATGGCTACACCTTC. Translation gives CASSVGGTGHNYGYTF. The whole variable domain, filled in from reference TRBV9 and TRBJ1-2, reads DSGVTQTPKHLITATGQRVTLRCSPRSGDLSVYWYQQSLDQGLQFLIQYYNGEERAKGNILERFSAQQFPDLHSELNLSSLELGDSALYFCASSVGGTGHNYGYTFGSGTRLTVV.

The genes are TRBV28 and TRBJ1-2, with D tentatively TRBD1 (6 bases). The CDR3 covers 15 residues. Trimming stripped 6 bases from V and 0 bases from J, with 14 bases between. Germline lookup yields CDR1 MDHEN and CDR2 SYDVKM. As DNA, the CDR3 is TGTGCCAGCAGCAACCCGGGGGGGCCTAACTATGGCTACACCTTC. Translating it yields CASSNPGGPNYGYTF.

V usage is TRBV6-5 and J usage is TRBJ2-1; 12 bases are shared with TRBD1. The CDR3 is made up of 14 amino acids. Germline CDR1 reads MNHEY; CDR2 reads SVGAGI. V shed 7 bases, J shed 6 bases, and the junction held 4 bases outside the gene matches. The CDR3 DNA is TGTGCCAGCATGATGGGACAGGGGGCCAATGAGCAGTTCTTC. Encoded protein: CASMMGQGANEQFF.